This record covers a single TCR beta chain. This entry belongs to a study of circulating and synovial CD4+ cells in juvenile arthritis. Assay used: immunoSEQ multiplex PCR; TCRdb lists only in-frame clones, some missing. The table has approximately 16,000 clones, about 90% seen once. Trimming pared 1 base from V and 10 bases from J, leaving 22 bases between. Germline V gives CDR1 SGHTA, CDR2 FQGTGA. The CDR3 has 16 residues. This sequence joins TRBV7-3 and TRBJ1-1; TRBD1 might be the D (5 bases). The sequencing sample was made of CD4+ T cells from blood. The receptor was derived from a human donor with juvenile idiopathic arthritis. The CDR3 sequence is CASSLIGGDRRGVAFF. CDR3 sequence (DNA): TGTGCCAGCAGCTTAATCGGCGGGGACCGCCGGGGGGTAGCTTTCTTT.